This T cell receptor beta chain was obtained from a study of cytomegalovirus exposure and HLA in healthy donors. Across the whole study: As an earlier analysis found, around 190 million T cells yielded about 120 million unique TCR beta sequences. Study conclusions and caveats: CMV serostatus was the only immune exposure information that was available. In a later analysis, donors in an Asian-associated ancestry cluster reportedly had fewer N-insertions in productive TCRs than the cohort mean. With later analysis, a missense DCLRE1C variant became linked to TCR beta V- and J-gene trimming.

V lost 2 bases and J 0 bases, leaving 8 bases between the germline ends. CDR1 is SGHKS, CDR2 YYEKEE, per germline (reference sequence). This CDR3 region has 14 residues. With respect to this clone: Its antigen is undetermined.

PCR involved 60 Vbeta and 13 Jbeta primers. Sequencing used immunoSEQ multiplex PCR; TCRdb keeps in-frame clones, though not all of them. Here the sample spans 150,000 to 200,000 clones, approximately 81% being singletons. Sequenced material: PBMCs. The rearrangement joins TRBV5-5 to TRBJ1-1, with D unclear. The clonotype comes from a man aged 18 to 30 in good health and CMV-seropositive. The CDR3 sequence is CASSLSVLNTEAFF. The CDR3 DNA follows: TGTGCCAGCAGCTTATCAGTTTTGAACACTGAAGCTTTCTTT.